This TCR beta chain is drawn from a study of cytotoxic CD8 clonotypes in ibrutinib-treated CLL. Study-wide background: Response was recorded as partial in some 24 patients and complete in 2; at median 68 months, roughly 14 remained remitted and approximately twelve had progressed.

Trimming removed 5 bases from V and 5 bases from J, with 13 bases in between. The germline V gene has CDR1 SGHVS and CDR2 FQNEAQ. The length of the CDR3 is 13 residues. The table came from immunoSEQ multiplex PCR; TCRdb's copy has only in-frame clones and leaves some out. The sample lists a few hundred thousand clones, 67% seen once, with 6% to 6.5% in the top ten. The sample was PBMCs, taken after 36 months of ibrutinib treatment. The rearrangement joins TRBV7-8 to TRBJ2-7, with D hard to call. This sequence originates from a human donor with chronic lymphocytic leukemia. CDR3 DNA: TGTGCCAGCAGCACAAACCCCCAGAACGAGCAGTACTTC. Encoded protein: CASSTNPQNEQYF.